This TCR beta chain comes out of a study of response to subunit inactivated influenza vaccine. Study-wide points: A suggestion made by the authors is that each seasonal influenza vaccination recruits few new T cells.

One entry per CDR3 protein results from TCRdb running MiXCR on the RT-PCR reads. The profile shows approximately 700,000 distinct CDR3 sequences, over 11% of them singletons. This clonotype came up a few times. As yet, its antigen is unknown. The V end lost 5 bases, the J end lost 1 base, and 12 bases lay between the germline ends. The CDR3 contains 14 residues. The specimen was PBMCs from blood, collected around two weeks before vaccination. This sequence was found in a man in his fifties or sixties who received an inactivated influenza vaccine. This chain joins TRBV12-3 or TRBV12-4 and TRBJ2-7; D not certain. CDR3 sequence reads: CASSRASLSYEQYF. For the CDR3, the DNA is TGTGCCAGCAGTCGGGCCTCGTTGTCCTACGAGCAGTACTTC.